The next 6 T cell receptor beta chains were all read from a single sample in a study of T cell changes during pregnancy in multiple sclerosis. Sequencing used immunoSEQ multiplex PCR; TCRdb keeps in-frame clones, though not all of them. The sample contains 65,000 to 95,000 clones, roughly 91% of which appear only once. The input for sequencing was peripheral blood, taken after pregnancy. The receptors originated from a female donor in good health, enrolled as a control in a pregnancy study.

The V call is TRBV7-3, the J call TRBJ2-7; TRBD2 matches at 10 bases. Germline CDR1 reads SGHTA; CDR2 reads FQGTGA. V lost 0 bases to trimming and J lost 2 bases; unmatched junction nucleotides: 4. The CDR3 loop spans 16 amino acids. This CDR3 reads CASSLTGTSVAYEQYF. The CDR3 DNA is TGTGCCAGCAGCTTAACCGGGACTAGCGTAGCCTACGAGCAGTACTTC. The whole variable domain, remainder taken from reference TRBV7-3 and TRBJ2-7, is GAGVSQTPSNKVTEKGKYVELRCDPISGHTALYWYRQSLGQGPEFLIYFQGTGAADDSGLPNDRFFAVRPEGSVSTLKIQRTERGDSAVYLCASSLTGTSVAYEQYFGPGTRLTVT.

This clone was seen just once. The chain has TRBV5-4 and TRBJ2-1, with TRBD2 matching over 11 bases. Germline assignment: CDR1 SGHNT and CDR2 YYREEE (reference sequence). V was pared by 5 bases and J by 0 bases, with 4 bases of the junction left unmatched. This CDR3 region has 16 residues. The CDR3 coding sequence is TGTGCCAGCAGTTCTAGCGGGGGGTACTCCTACAATGAGCAGTTCTTC. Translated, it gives CASSSSGGYSYNEQFF.

In DNA form, the CDR3 reads TGTGCCAGCAACGAGGGCAATCAGCCCCAGCATTTT. It is translated as CASNEGNQPQHF. The chain carries TRBV28 and TRBJ1-5; unclear D gene. V lost 7 bases, J lost 2 bases, and 6 bases lay in between. CDR3 length: 12 amino acids. Germline CDR1 is MDHEN and CDR2 is SYDVKM.

The CDR3 nucleotides are TGTGCCAGCAGAGCAGGGGTTTCTACGAACACTGAAGCTTTCTTT. Residues: CASRAGVSTNTEAFF. This chain connects TRBV6-6 to TRBJ1-1, with D perhaps TRBD1 (6 bases). Per the germline V gene, CDR1 is MNHNY and CDR2 is SVGAGI (reference sequence). V was cut by 6 bases and J by 1 base, with 15 bases left in between. The CDR3 is made up of 15 amino acids.

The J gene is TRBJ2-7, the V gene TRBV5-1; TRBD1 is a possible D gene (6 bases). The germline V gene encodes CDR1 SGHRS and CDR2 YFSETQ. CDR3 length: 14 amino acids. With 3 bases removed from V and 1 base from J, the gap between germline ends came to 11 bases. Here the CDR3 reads CASSYYRASYEQYF. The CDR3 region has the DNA TGCGCCAGCAGCTACTACAGGGCTTCCTACGAGCAGTACTTC.

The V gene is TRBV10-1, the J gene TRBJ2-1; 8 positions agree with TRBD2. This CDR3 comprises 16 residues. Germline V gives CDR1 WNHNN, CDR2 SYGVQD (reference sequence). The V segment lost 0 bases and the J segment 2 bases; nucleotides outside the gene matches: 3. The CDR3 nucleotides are TGCGCCAGCAGTGAGTCTAGCGGGGCCCCCTACAATGAGCAGTTCTTC. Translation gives CASSESSGAPYNEQFF.